These 4 T cell receptor beta chains came from one sample sequenced in a study of OX40 agonist ivuxolimab in advanced cancers. TCRdb keeps only in-frame clones here, not all; method: immunoSEQ multiplex PCR. Here the sample spans 75,000 to 100,000 clones, roughly 80% being singletons. Sequences were derived from CD4+ or CD8+ T cells sorted from blood, sampled in a trial of the OX40 agonist ivuxolimab. These receptors all stem from an adult with an advanced solid tumor such as melanoma, head and neck, liver or kidney cancer.

V usage is TRBV7-3 and J usage is TRBJ2-5; 8 bases agree with TRBD1. The end of the DNA fits TRBJ2-7 better, so the J call may be wrong. There are 16 residues in the CDR3. Germline-derived CDR1 and CDR2 are SGHTA and FQGTGA. In DNA form, the CDR3 reads TGTGCCAGCAGCCCTCTGACAGGGGTCAGCTCCTACGAGCAGTACTTC. It codes for CASSPLTGVSSYEQYF.

This rearrangement joins TRBV18 to TRBJ1-1; TRBD1 matches 7 bases. V was pared by 3 bases and J by 0 bases, with 7 bases of the junction left unmatched. From germline, CDR1 is KGHSH and CDR2 LQKENI. The CDR3 length is 16 residues. The CDR3 DNA sequence: TGTGCCAGCTCACCGCAGGGGGGGGAGATGAACACTGAAGCTTTCTTT. It encodes CASSPQGGEMNTEAFF.

This clone was seen once. This sequence joins TRBV4-3 and TRBJ2-2; 7 bases align to TRBD2. The CDR3 is 17 residues long. Germline V gene data show CDR1 as LGHNA and CDR2 as YSLEER. The ends lost 4 bases at V and 4 bases at J; junction bases unmatched: 12. CDR3 in amino acids: CASSPNRAGFATGELFF. In nucleotides, the CDR3 is TGCGCCAGCAGCCCGAATAGAGCGGGGTTTGCCACCGGGGAGCTGTTTTTT.

In DNA, the CDR3 is TGTGCCAGCAGTTTAACCGAGACTAGAAGTGAGCAGTTCTTC. It codes for CASSLTETRSEQFF. V is TRBV27 and J is TRBJ2-1; D may be TRBD2 (6 bases). CDR3 size: 14 residues. Trimming took 2 bases from V and 9 from J, leaving 14 bases between them. CDR1 is MNHEY, CDR2 SMNVEV, per germline (reference sequence).